This passage covers 30 T cell receptor beta chains from one sample sequenced in a study of vaccination and CD4 T cells after COVID-19. Treatment given: approximately nine-day PBMC culture with coronavirus spike peptide pools or control peptides (ViraFEST assay). An Oncomine TCR Beta short-read assay was used to sequence the DNA from cultured CD4+ T cells. TCRdb analysed the PCR reads with MiXCR anew, one entry per CDR3 protein. The table lists some 25,000 distinct CDR3 sequences, roughly 60% of them singletons. Their cognate antigens are unknown. Here the sequenced sample was CD4+ T cells from blood, cultured in vitro, taken after SARS-CoV-2 vaccination. These receptors all stem from a human donor who received a COVID-19 vaccine.

This chain uses TRBV20-1 with TRBJ1-1, with no clear D. The V gene's germline CDR1 is DFQATT and CDR2 SNEGSKA (reference sequence). The CDR3 runs to 12 residues. V was clipped by 4 bases and J by 0 bases, with 6 bases between them. This chain's CDR3 is CSANGVNTEAFF. The CDR3 coding sequence is TGCAGTGCTAATGGAGTGAACACTGAAGCTTTCTTT.

A single count supports this clonotype. The V gene is TRBV7-9, the J gene TRBJ1-1; no clear D. Germline V CDR1 and CDR2: SEHNR, FQNEAQ (reference sequence). CDR3 length equals 15 residues. The V end was cut by 4 bases, the J end by 0 bases, with 12 bases between. As DNA, the CDR3 is TGTGCCAGCAGCTCAGAAGTACTGTTGAACACTGAAGCTTTCTTT. Its translation is CASSSEVLLNTEAFF. Filled out from reference TRBV7-9 and TRBJ1-1, the complete variable domain reads DTGVSQNPRHKITKRGQNVTFRCDPISEHNRLYWYRQTLGQGPEFLTYFQNEAQLEKSRLLSDRFSAERPKGSFSTLEIQRTEQGDSAMYLCASSSEVLLNTEAFFGQGTRLTVV.

V gene TRBV7-9 combines with J gene TRBJ1-1; D not certain. This CDR3 is 17 amino acids long. CDR1 is SEHNR, CDR2 FQNEAQ, per germline (reference sequence). V was trimmed by 2 bases and J by 4 bases, leaving 20 bases between them. The CDR3 DNA reads TGTGCCAGCAGCTTACTATTTGTTCGGAGGTCGGCCACTGAAGCTTTCTTT. Amino acid sequence: CASSLLFVRRSATEAFF.

The chain links TRBV18 to TRBJ1-2; D is perhaps TRBD1 (5 bases). Germline values: CDR1 KGHSH, CDR2 LQKENI. With 7 bases removed from V and 1 base from J, the gap between germline ends came to 16 bases. The CDR3 loop spans 15 amino acids. This CDR3 reads CASLDRGTYNYGYTF. The CDR3 DNA is TGTGCCAGCTTGGACCGGGGCACCTATAACTATGGCTACACCTTC.

By sample fraction, this clonotype is medium-sized (0.01 to 0.1%). The rearrangement joins TRBV20-1 to TRBJ1-6; D unclear. Germline V gene lookup returns CDR1 DFQATT and CDR2 SNEGSKA (reference sequence). V was trimmed by 0 bases and J by 9 bases, leaving 15 bases between them. This CDR3 comprises 15 residues. In DNA form, the CDR3 reads TGCAGTGCTAGAGATCCGAGGGTCCAGTTTTCACCCCTCCACTTT. It is translated as CSARDPRVQFSPLHF.

The J gene is TRBJ2-7, the V gene TRBV6-1, with 9 bases fitting TRBD1. The CDR3 sequence is 15 residues long. V shed 5 bases, J shed 2 bases, and the junction held 7 bases outside the gene matches. Germline CDR1 is MNHNS and CDR2 is SASEGT. CDR3 sequence reads: CASSLRDREAYEQYF. The CDR3 DNA follows: TGTGCCAGCAGTCTCCGGGACAGGGAAGCCTACGAGCAGTACTTC.

This clonotype was seen a single time. The rearrangement links TRBV7-2 to TRBJ2-7, with a weak D call TRBD1 (6 bases). The CDR3 sequence is 15 residues long. Germline CDR1 SGHTA, CDR2 FQGNSA. V was cut by 4 bases and J by 4 bases, with 17 bases left in between. The CDR3 spells CASSSLERTGYEQYF. As DNA, the CDR3 is TGTGCCAGCAGCTCGCTTGAAAGAACAGGGTACGAGCAGTACTTC.

This clonotype was seen a handful of times. The chain joins TRBV10-3 to TRBJ1-1; TRBD1 matches 8 bases. V lost 6 bases to trimming and J lost 1 base; unmatched junction nucleotides: 4. The CDR3 totals 14 residues. Germline values: CDR1 ENHRY, CDR2 SYGVKD. CDR3 loop: CAIRDREANTEAFF. In DNA form, the CDR3 reads TGTGCCATCAGGGACAGGGAAGCGAACACTGAAGCTTTCTTT.

V gene TRBV20-1 combines with J gene TRBJ1-3; 8 positions match TRBD1. In germline, CDR1 is DFQATT, CDR2 SNEGSKA (reference sequence). Unmatched junction bases numbered 4, after V lost 6 bases and J lost 0 bases. The CDR3 is made up of 14 amino acids. The CDR3 reads CSAWTGSSGNTIYF. The CDR3 DNA reads TGCAGTGCCTGGACAGGGAGCTCTGGAAACACCATATATTTT.

This clonotype has more than one count but fewer than ten. The chain carries TRBV25-1 and TRBJ1-2; possible D gene TRBD1, 5 bases. This CDR3 spans 14 amino acids. Trimming removed 4 bases at V and 10 bases at J, with 19 bases between. Germline V lookup: CDR1 MGHDK, CDR2 SYGVNS. CDR3 in DNA: TGTGCCAGCAGTGGGTCCGGGGGGGGAAATGACTACACCTTC. It translates to CASSGSGGGNDYTF.

The rearrangement links TRBV20-1 to TRBJ1-2; TRBD1 might be the D (6 bases). Trimming left V 0 bases short and J 4 bases short, with 12 bases between. Per the germline V gene, CDR1 is DFQATT and CDR2 is SNEGSKA (reference sequence). The CDR3 length is 14 residues. CDR3 amino acids: CSARDPRGSYGYTF. In nucleotides, the CDR3 is TGCAGTGCTAGAGATCCCAGGGGTTCCTATGGCTACACCTTC.

The chain has TRBV6-5 and TRBJ2-1; D may be TRBD1 (5 bases). The V end was cut by 0 bases, the J end by 8 bases, with 11 bases between. The CDR3 is 14 amino acids. Germline V CDR1 and CDR2: MNHEY, SVGAGI. CDR3 sequence reads: CASSYSWGEDEQFF. In nucleotides, the CDR3 is TGTGCCAGCAGTTACTCTTGGGGCGAGGATGAGCAGTTCTTC.

The chain has TRBV10-1 and TRBJ1-1, with D perhaps TRBD1 (6 bases). The CDR3 totals 12 residues. CDR1 and CDR2 from the germline V gene are WNHNN and SYGVQD (reference sequence). Trimming cost V 6 bases and J 11 bases, with 16 bases left between them. CDR3 nucleotide sequence: TGCGCCAGCAGCACCCCCAGGGGCATCGCTTTCTTT. Translated: CASSTPRGIAFF.

The sample holds a few counts of this clonotype. The rearrangement joins TRBV6-1 to TRBJ2-7, with a possible D match to TRBD1 (6 bases). V was trimmed by 3 bases and J by 5 bases, leaving 8 bases between them. Germline V gene data show CDR1 as MNHNS and CDR2 as SASEGT. The CDR3 runs 12 residues. Written as DNA, the CDR3 is TGTGCCAGCAGTGACAACAGGGACGAGCAGTACTTC. Translated: CASSDNRDEQYF.

The sample holds a few counts of this clonotype. The chain couples TRBV2 to TRBJ1-2; 8 positions match TRBD1. The ends lost 8 bases at V and 5 bases at J; junction bases unmatched: 1. This CDR3 comprises 11 residues. CDR1 and CDR2 from the germline V gene are SNHLY and FYNNEI. For the CDR3, the DNA is TGTGCCAGCGGACAGGGTTATGGCTACACCTTC. Translated, it gives CASGQGYGYTF.

This clonotype has a handful of counts. The chain has TRBV7-8 and TRBJ1-1; weak D call: TRBD1 (5 bases). Germline V gene data show CDR1 as SGHVS and CDR2 as FQNEAQ. CDR3 length: 18 residues. Between the trimmed V and J ends, which lost 5 bases and 0 bases, there was a span of 22 bases. CDR3 loop: CASSPSRRGPLMNTEAFF. The CDR3 coding sequence is TGTGCCAGCAGCCCCTCCCGTAGGGGACCCCTAATGAACACTGAAGCTTTCTTT. Filled out from reference TRBV7-8 and TRBJ1-1, the complete variable domain reads GAGVSQSPRYKVAKRGQDVALRCDPISGHVSLFWYQQALGQGPEFLTYFQNEAQLDKSGLPSDRFFAERPEGSVSTLKIQRTQQEDSAVYLCASSPSRRGPLMNTEAFFGQGTRLTVV.

The chain couples TRBV15 to TRBJ1-2; tentative D call: TRBD1 (5 bases). The germline V gene encodes CDR1 LNHNV and CDR2 YYDKDF (reference sequence). The CDR3 has 14 amino acids. V was trimmed by 5 bases and J by 8 bases, leaving 18 bases between them. CDR3 in amino acids: CATSEQAGNAGYTF. In DNA form, the CDR3 reads TGTGCCACCAGCGAACAGGCCGGTAACGCCGGCTACACCTTC.

The chain uses TRBV19 and TRBJ1-2; 7 bases line up with TRBD1. V lost 3 bases to trimming and J lost 4 bases; unmatched junction nucleotides: 2. Looked up from germline, CDR1 is LNHDA and CDR2 is SQIVND (reference sequence). The CDR3 is made up of 13 amino acids. CDR3 in amino acids: CASSIGTAYGYTF. In DNA form, the CDR3 reads TGTGCCAGTAGTATCGGGACAGCCTATGGCTACACCTTC. Drawing the rest from reference TRBV19 and TRBJ1-2, the complete variable domain is DGGITQSPKYLFRKEGQNVTLSCEQNLNHDAMYWYRQDPGQGLRLIYYSQIVNDFQKGDIAEGYSVSREKKESFPLTVTSAQKNPTAFYLCASSIGTAYGYTFGSGTRLTVV.

V and J are TRBV20-1 and TRBJ2-7, with a weak D call TRBD1 (6 bases). Germline values: CDR1 DFQATT, CDR2 SNEGSKA (reference sequence). CDR3 length: 12 residues. V was pared by 0 bases and J by 6 bases, with 9 bases between. The CDR3 here is CSARDRGSEQYF. The CDR3 nucleotides read TGCAGTGCTAGAGATAGGGGGAGCGAGCAGTACTTC.

V usage is TRBV19 and J usage is TRBJ2-1; 13 bases agree with TRBD2. There are 15 residues in the CDR3. The V segment lost 7 bases and the J segment 1 base; nucleotides outside the gene matches: 1. Germline V gene sequence: CDR1 LNHDA, CDR2 SQIVND (reference sequence). CDR3 coding DNA: TGTGCCAGTAAGACTAGCGGGGGGTCCTACAATGAGCAGTTCTTC. Amino acids: CASKTSGGSYNEQFF.

The gene calls are TRBV9 and TRBJ2-3, with 14 nucleotides matching TRBD2. CDR1 and CDR2 from the germline V gene are SGDLS and YYNGEE. The V segment lost 0 bases and the J segment 2 bases; nucleotides outside the gene matches: 2. This CDR3 contains 17 residues. The CDR3 loop is CASSVETSGGATDTQYF. CDR3 DNA sequence: TGTGCCAGCAGCGTAGAGACTAGCGGGGGGGCCACAGATACGCAGTATTTT.

This clonotype is a singleton in its sample. The chain couples TRBV6-1 to TRBJ1-5; D remains ambiguous. Germline CDR1 MNHNS, CDR2 SASEGT. Trimming removed 4 bases at V and 7 bases at J, with 11 bases between. There are 13 residues in the CDR3. CDR3 nucleotide sequence: TGTGCCAGCAGTGGCACCCTAGGACAGCCCCAGCATTTT. Translated: CASSGTLGQPQHF.

J is TRBJ2-5 and V is TRBV2; TRBD2 matches at 7 bases. After removal of 6 bases from V and 3 bases from J, the junction contained 7 bases not matched to a gene. From germline, CDR1 is SNHLY and CDR2 FYNNEI. The CDR3 totals 14 residues. Written as DNA, the CDR3 is TGTGCCAGCAGCGCGGGACGGGGGGAAGAGACCCAGTACTTC. Translating gives CASSAGRGEETQYF.

The J gene is TRBJ1-6, the V gene TRBV6-1; D not resolved. The CDR3 runs 14 residues. V lost 2 bases and J lost 7, with 9 bases in between. Germline loops: CDR1 MNHNS, CDR2 SASEGT. DNA for the CDR3: TGTGCCAGCAGTGAAAGTTCTCCCAATTCACCCCTCCACTTT. Protein product: CASSESSPNSPLHF.

The chain recombines TRBV7-3 with TRBJ2-7; possibly TRBD1 for D (6 bases). The germline V gene encodes CDR1 SGHTA and CDR2 FQGTGA. The V gene lost 2 bases and the J gene lost 0 bases, with 11 bases spanning the gap. The CDR3 totals 15 residues. CDR3 nucleotide sequence: TGTGCCAGCAGCTTACAAGGGGGAGACTCCTACGAGCAGTACTTC. Protein sequence: CASSLQGGDSYEQYF.

The chain employs TRBV4-2 and TRBJ1-2; 9 nucleotides line up with TRBD1. Germline V gene lookup returns CDR1 LGHNA and CDR2 YNFKEQ. The CDR3 has 15 residues. J gave up 5 bases and V 4 bases, and 8 bases lay outside the gene matches. For the CDR3, the DNA is TGTGCCAGCAGCCGAGGCCGGGACAGGGATTATGGCTACACCTTC. It specifies CASSRGRDRDYGYTF.

The chain is built from TRBV20-1 and TRBJ2-1; D may be TRBD1 (6 bases). The length of the CDR3 is 14 residues. Germline V gene data show CDR1 as DFQATT and CDR2 as SNEGSKA (reference sequence). Trimming took off 1 base at V and 8 bases at J, with 15 bases between the two ends. This CDR3 is CSARGLEGVHEQFF. The CDR3 DNA reads as TGCAGTGCTAGAGGGCTAGAGGGGGTGCATGAGCAGTTCTTC.

This chain links TRBV5-4 with TRBJ2-5; TRBD2 agrees at 7 bases. The junction had 5 bases not matched to a gene; V was cut back by 4 bases and J by 5 bases. The germline CDR1 and CDR2 sequences are SGHNT and YYREEE (reference sequence). CDR3 length: 13 amino acids. As DNA, the CDR3 is TGTGCCAGCAGCCCTCAGGGAGGGGAGACCCAGTACTTC. Residues: CASSPQGGETQYF. The full variable domain, completed using reference TRBV5-4 and TRBJ2-5, is ETGVTQSPTHLIKTRGQQVTLRCSSQSGHNTVSWYQQALGQGPQFIFQYYREEENGRGNFPPRFSGLQFPNYSSELNVNALELDDSALYLCASSPQGGETQYFGPGTRLLVL.

This clonotype has only a few counts. The V and J genes are TRBV25-1 and TRBJ2-5; TRBD1 aligns across 9 bases. The CDR3 is made up of 15 amino acids. Trimming took 3 bases from V and 4 from J; bases not matched to a gene: 6. Germline assignment: CDR1 MGHDK and CDR2 SYGVNS. The CDR3 sequence is CASSEGTGLSETQYF. The DNA for the CDR3 is TGTGCCAGCAGTGAGGGGACAGGGCTGTCAGAGACCCAGTACTTC.

The V gene is TRBV14, the J gene TRBJ2-7; the D gene is possibly TRBD1 (6 bases). The V and J ends lost 3 bases and 3 bases respectively, with 12 bases between them. The CDR3 length is 14 residues. In germline, CDR1 is SGHDN, CDR2 FVKESK. The chain's CDR3 is CASSQPGAVYEQYF. The DNA of the CDR3 is TGTGCCAGCAGCCAGCCAGGGGCTGTCTACGAGCAGTACTTC.